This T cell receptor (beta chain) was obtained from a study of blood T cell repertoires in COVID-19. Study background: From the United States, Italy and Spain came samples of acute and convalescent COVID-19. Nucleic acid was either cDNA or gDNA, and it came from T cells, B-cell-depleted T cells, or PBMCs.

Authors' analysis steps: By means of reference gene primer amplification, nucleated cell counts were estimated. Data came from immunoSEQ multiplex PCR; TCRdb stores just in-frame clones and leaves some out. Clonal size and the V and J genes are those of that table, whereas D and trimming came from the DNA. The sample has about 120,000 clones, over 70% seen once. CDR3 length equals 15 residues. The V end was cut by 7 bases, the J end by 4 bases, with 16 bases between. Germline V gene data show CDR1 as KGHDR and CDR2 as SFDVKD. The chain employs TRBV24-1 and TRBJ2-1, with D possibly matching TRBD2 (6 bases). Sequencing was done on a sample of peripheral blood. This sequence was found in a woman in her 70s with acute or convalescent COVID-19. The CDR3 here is CATSRGTQYYNEQFF. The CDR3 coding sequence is TGTGCCACCAGCCGCGGGACTCAGTATTACAATGAGCAGTTCTTC.